These 15 T cell receptor beta chains share one sample of origin, sequenced in a study of blood T cells in healthy people across ages. Using a J-beta primer mix together with a sample-barcoded 5' primer, a second PCR was run for about 6 to 12 cycles. In TCRdb, the 5' RACE reads were re-called with MiXCR into one record per CDR3 protein. The sample includes about 2 million distinct CDR3 sequences, less than 50% of them seen just once. The sample consisted of blood. The receptors derive from a woman between 35 and 50 years old in good health.

This clonotype came up a few times. The gene calls are TRBV2 and TRBJ2-7, with 9 bases identical to TRBD1. Germline values: CDR1 SNHLY, CDR2 FYNNEI. V lost 10 bases and J lost 4; bases outside the gene matches: 14. The CDR3 length is 15 residues. CDR3 bases: TGTGCCATCTCCACGGGACAGGGCGAGAAGTACGAGCAGTACTTC. This gives the protein CAISTGQGEKYEQYF.

The chain has TRBV10-3 and TRBJ2-1; 12 bases are shared with TRBD1. The V segment lost 8 bases and the J segment 6 bases; nucleotides outside the gene matches: 8. Germline V lookup: CDR1 ENHRY, CDR2 SYGVKD. This CDR3 has 15 residues. The CDR3: CAIRGDRGLGNEQFF. In DNA, the CDR3 is TGTGCCATCCGGGGGGACAGGGGGCTAGGCAATGAGCAGTTCTTC.

The chain links TRBV7-3 to TRBJ2-4; weak D call: TRBD1 (6 bases). Per germline, CDR1 SGHTA and CDR2 FQGTGA. Trimming pared 4 bases from V and 8 bases from J, leaving 18 bases between. This CDR3 has 15 residues. The CDR3 DNA sequence: TGTGCCAGCAGCTGGACGGACAGCTCAGGGGACATTCAGTACTTC. Protein sequence: CASSWTDSSGDIQYF.

This clonotype showed up just a few times. The chain employs TRBV28 and TRBJ2-1, with D possibly TRBD1 on 7 matching bases. V was clipped by 5 bases and J by 3 bases, with 17 bases between them. Germline V gives CDR1 MDHEN, CDR2 SYDVKM. The CDR3 loop spans 16 amino acids. CDR3 region: CASSAAGQPFYNEQFF. CDR3 nucleotides: TGTGCCAGCAGTGCCGCGGGACAGCCCTTCTACAATGAGCAGTTCTTC.

For the CDR3, the DNA is TGTGCCAGCAGCGTACCAGGAGGGCTCAGTGGCTACACCTTC. This encodes CASSVPGGLSGYTF. The V call is TRBV9, the J call TRBJ1-2, with no clear D. Deletions cut 1 base from V and 7 bases from J, with 14 bases between. Germline V lookup: CDR1 SGDLS, CDR2 YYNGEE. This CDR3 comprises 14 residues.

The chain couples TRBV4-1 to TRBJ2-3; 12 bases match TRBD2. The CDR3 runs to 16 residues. Germline V CDR1 and CDR2: MGHRA, YSYEKL. J lost 5 bases, V lost 5 bases, and 8 bases had no gene match. As DNA, the CDR3 is TGCGCCAGCAGCGTTAGGACTAGCGGGGCCGGAGATACGCAGTATTTT. Amino acid sequence: CASSVRTSGAGDTQYF.

A note on this clonotype: The junction does not match germline at one end; this may be a read error. The chain carries TRBV7-7 and TRBJ2-5; 8 positions agree with TRBD1. This CDR3 has 15 amino acids. Germline-derived CDR1 and CDR2 are SSHAT and FNYEAQ (reference sequence). As DNA, the CDR3 is TGTGCTAGCAGCCGTAACAGGGGGTACCAAGAGACCCAGTACTTC. As protein: CASSRNRGYQETQYF.

This clonotype was observed at least ten times. V is TRBV4-3 and J is TRBJ2-7, with D perhaps TRBD1 (5 bases). V was shortened by 1 base and J by 2 bases, with 9 bases between the two germline ends. CDR1 LGHNA and CDR2 YSLEER come from the germline V gene. This CDR3 is 14 amino acids long. CDR3 amino acids: CASSQVAGPYEQYF. The CDR3 bases are TGCGCCAGCAGCCAAGTAGCAGGGCCCTACGAGCAGTACTTC.

The rearrangement joins TRBV15 to TRBJ2-4, with D perhaps TRBD1 (6 bases). CDR3 length: 16 residues. V was pared by 3 bases and J by 4 bases, with 16 bases between. The germline V gene has CDR1 LNHNV and CDR2 YYDKDF (reference sequence). CDR3 protein: CATSSLQGPSKNIQYF. DNA of the CDR3: TGTGCCACCAGCAGTCTACAGGGACCCTCTAAAAACATTCAGTACTTC.

The chain couples TRBV4-2 to TRBJ1-5, with D uncertain. V lost 0 bases and J 4 bases, leaving 10 bases between the germline ends. In germline, CDR1 is LGHNA, CDR2 YNFKEQ. This CDR3 has 15 residues. Written as DNA, the CDR3 is TGTGCCAGCAGCCAAGAGGCGTTAGAAAATCAGCCCCAGCATTTT. Translation gives CASSQEALENQPQHF.

This clonotype was found a few times. V and J are TRBV12-3 or TRBV12-4 and TRBJ2-6; no reliable D call. V gave up 11 bases and J gave up 1 base, with 12 bases separating them. The CDR3 has 14 residues. CDR3 in amino acids: CASAAISGANVLTF. In DNA, the CDR3 is TGTGCCTCAGCCGCAATTTCTGGGGCCAACGTCCTGACTTTC.

The chain recombines TRBV6-5 with TRBJ1-4; D unclear. The CDR3 covers 14 residues. Trimming removed 0 bases from V and 4 bases from J, with 6 bases in between. Germline V gives CDR1 MNHEY, CDR2 SVGAGI. The CDR3 coding sequence is TGTGCCAGCAGTTACTCGACAATTAATGAAAAACTGTTTTTT. Protein sequence: CASSYSTINEKLFF.

The gene calls are TRBV5-4 and TRBJ2-4; no firm D call. The V gene lost 4 bases and the J gene lost 7 bases, with 9 bases spanning the gap. The CDR3 totals 12 residues. CDR1 and CDR2 (germline): SGHNT, YYREEE (reference sequence). CDR3 in amino acids: CASSPGTNIQYF. The CDR3 region has the DNA TGTGCCAGCAGCCCCGGTACGAACATTCAGTACTTC.

J is TRBJ2-5 and V is TRBV29-1; 11 bases match TRBD2. The junction had 16 bases not matched to a gene; V was cut back by 5 bases and J by 11 bases. This CDR3 is built from 15 residues. The germline V gene has CDR1 SQVTM and CDR2 ANQGSEA. Here the CDR3 DNA reads TGCAGCGTTCTGGAACTAGCGGGGGCGTTCCGTGAGCAGTACTTC. It codes for CSVLELAGAFREQYF.

Concerning this clonotype: Since a much larger clone is just one base distant, this may be a read error. In DNA form, the CDR3 reads TGTGCCAGCAGCGTAGATACCTCCCAAGAGACCCAGTACTTC. This codes for CASSVDTSQETQYF. The genes are TRBV7-2 and TRBJ2-5; D is undetermined. V was trimmed by 5 bases and J by 1 base, leaving 11 bases between them. The CDR3 consists of 14 residues. Germline V gene data show CDR1 as SGHTA and CDR2 as FQGNSA.